This entry is about one T cell receptor (beta chain). The table came from immunoSEQ multiplex PCR; TCRdb's copy has only in-frame clones and leaves some out. The repertoire includes tens of thousands of clones, 90% to 95% of them detected once, and more than 0.2% sits in the top ten. The CDR3 totals 16 residues. The V end lost 0 bases, the J end lost 0 bases, and 10 bases lay between the germline ends. In germline, CDR1 is SGDLS, CDR2 YYNGEE. The data derive from a study of technical replicates of blood from a few donors. The sequence was collected from a human donor in good health. Input material: T cells isolated from PBMCs. The J gene is TRBJ1-3, the V gene TRBV9; D unclear. The CDR3 nucleotides read TGTGCCAGCAGCGTAGTTCCAGGCTCCTCTGGAAACACCATATATTTT. Encoded protein: CASSVVPGSSGNTIYF. Drawing the rest from reference TRBV9 and TRBJ1-3, the complete variable domain is DSGVTQTPKHLITATGQRVTLRCSPRSGDLSVYWYQQSLDQGLQFLIQYYNGEERAKGNILERFSAQQFPDLHSELNLSSLELGDSALYFCASSVVPGSSGNTIYFGEGSWLTVV.